This T cell receptor (beta chain) was observed in a study of siplizumab effects on memory and regulatory T cells (dated by TCRdb to about 2019). With respect to the entire study: The effect of the anti-CD2 antibody siplizumab on alloreactive T-cell subsets was examined in allogeneic mixed lymphocyte reactions constructed from human PBMCs.

Summary of the overall study and its limitations: Among mappable alloreactive CD4+ clones, the Treg-derived fraction averaged about 70% with siplizumab versus roughly 29% in control reactions. Because sequences at frequencies below about 10^-5 were poorly captured, only a minor fraction of alloreactive clones could be mapped back to unstimulated subsets. About 75-96% of proliferating CD4+ or CD8+ clones could not be given a naive or memory phenotype. Unstimulated naive T cells appeared to be more diverse than memory T cells, and naive cells seemed to make a substantial contribution to the alloresponse. Whether proliferating Tregs from siplizumab cultures were suppressive was not functionally confirmed. The cumulative frequency of alloreactive sequences traceable to unstimulated CD4+ memory T cells was significantly reduced by siplizumab.

The CDR3 runs 14 amino acids, cysteine and phenylalanine included. CDR3 DNA only is kept here, 42 bases in frame from base 1. Per the germline V gene, KGHSH is the CDR1 and LQKENI is the CDR2. The junction shows trimming of 3 bases on V and 6 bases on J, and the gene matches do not reach 6 bases of it. The library was produced with the immunoSEQ multiplex PCR assay. Each sample had about 10^5 TCR templates assayed by the deep sequencing platform. Genomic DNA extracted from sorted T cells was used for TCRbeta CDR3 sequencing. Per the original workflow: Clonal analysis of TCRbeta CDR3 data was done in the R programming language. Alloreactive CD4+ and CD8+ clones were defined by comparing unstimulated samples with post-reaction CFSE-low samples. Regulatory or non-regulatory origin of alloreactive CD4+ clones was assigned by matching sequences to the sorted unstimulated Treg and non-Treg repertoires. The source is immuneACCESS, and TCRdb retained only in-frame sequences with V and J called. Part of the clones is not carried over; for the studies checked, unresolved V genes explain less than half of this, and the remainder is unexplained. The V and J calls and the clone size are those of that table, but D and trimming were determined from the DNA. The sample profile shows some 80,000 clones; 95% of them were found once. The top ten clonotypes cover roughly 18% of the sample.

Regarding this clone: Its cognate antigen has yet to be identified. There are no base qualities to consult, and no much larger clone falls within one base.

Sorted unstimulated T cells and proliferating T cells recovered from mixed lymphocyte reactions were subjected to TCRbeta CDR3 sequencing. Fresh whole blood from approximately 10 HLA-typed healthy donors was used to isolate PBMCs. Recombination connected TRBV18 to TRBJ1-2, with 8 bases in between that match TRBD1. This clonotype was obtained from a human donor in good health. The sequenced material came from CD8+ T cells sorted from blood. The DNA reads as follows: TGTGCCAGCTCACCGGAGCAGGGGGCGCATGGCTACACCTTC. Its translation reads: CASSPEQGAHGYTF.